Listed below are T cell receptor beta chains from one sample, sequenced in a study of blood T cells in healthy people across ages. TCRdb passed the 5' RACE reads through MiXCR, listing each CDR3 protein once. The data contain some 1.6 million distinct CDR3 sequences, roughly 32% of them singletons. Sequenced: blood. The receptors originated from a woman aged 25 to 39 in good health. Each CDR3 is given with its conserved first and last residue. D genes are given only for firm matches. The size of a clone is reported for some rows only, either as once, few or many, or as a class for expanded clones.

cdr3_length j_call clone_size v_call d_call cdr3_aa cdr3_nt
16 TRBJ2-4 NA TRBV7-2 TRBD1 CASSPDRGIAKNIQYF TGTGCCAGCAGCCCGGACAGGGGTATAGCCAAAAACATTCAGTACTTC
13 TRBJ2-1 few TRBV29-1 TRBD2 CSVVSGRRYEQFF TGCAGCGTTGTTAGCGGGAGAAGGTATGAGCAGTTCTTC
13 TRBJ2-5 NA TRBV7-2 TRBD2 CASTATSGGTQYF TGTGCCAGCACCGCGACTAGCGGGGGGACGCAGTACTTC
15 TRBJ1-1 few TRBV9 NA CASSPGRGGSTEAFF TGTGCCAGCAGCCCGGGCAGGGGAGGTAGCACTGAAGCTTTCTTT
13 TRBJ1-1 few TRBV6-1 NA CASIPGAHTEAFF TGTGCCAGCATCCCCGGGGCCCACACTGAAGCTTTCTTT
18 TRBJ1-1 NA TRBV13 NA CASSLGRGRGSTNTEAFF TGTGCCAGCAGCTTAGGTAGGGGACGAGGCTCGACGAACACTGAAGCTTTCTTT
14 TRBJ2-3 few TRBV7-3 NA CASSSKGPADTQYF TGTGCCAGCAGCTCGAAGGGGCCTGCAGATACGCAGTATTTT
18 TRBJ2-3 few TRBV6-1 TRBD1 CVSSEALEGQGYTDTQYF TGTGTCAGCAGTGAAGCGCTGGAGGGACAGGGGTACACAGATACGCAGTATTTT
13 TRBJ1-2 NA TRBV19 TRBD1 CASWRTGGYGYTF TGTGCCAGTTGGAGGACAGGTGGCTATGGCTACACCTTC
18 TRBJ2-3 many TRBV20-1 TRBD2 CSASSIPGLAGGGDTQYF TGCAGTGCGTCCTCTATCCCGGGACTAGCGGGAGGGGGAGATACGCAGTATTTT
15 TRBJ2-4 NA TRBV20-1 TRBD2 CSARGRRGLALEQYF TGCAGTGCTAGGGGGCGGAGGGGACTAGCGTTAGAGCAGTACTTC
17 TRBJ2-3 NA TRBV11-2 NA CASSPGGAGAYTDTQYF TGTGCCAGCAGCCCAGGGGGAGCGGGGGCTTACACAGATACGCAGTATTTT
14 TRBJ2-3 NA TRBV5-1 NA CASSSTSKGDTQYF TGCGCCAGCAGCTCGACTTCGAAAGGGGATACGCAGTATTTT
15 TRBJ2-5 NA TRBV7-9 NA CACSRDTRVGETQYF TGTGCCTGCAGCAGGGACACAAGGGTGGGAGAGACCCAGTACTTC
16 TRBJ1-5 NA TRBV7-6 NA CASSTPSGGAGDTQHF TGTGCCAGCAGCACCCCTAGCGGGGGGGCCGGGGATACGCAGCATTTT
20 TRBJ2-1 NA TRBV9 TRBD2 CASSVGSDPKGLAAYNEQFF TGTGCCAGCAGCGTAGGGTCAGACCCCAAGGGACTAGCTGCCTACAATGAGCAGTTCTTC
15 TRBJ2-5 NA TRBV28 NA CASRPSAALQETQYF TGTGCCAGCAGACCATCAGCGGCTCTGCAAGAGACCCAGTACTTC
15 TRBJ2-3 few TRBV27 NA CASSLSDLGTDTQYF TGTGCCAGCAGTCTTTCGGACCTGGGCACAGATACGCAGTATTTT
16 TRBJ2-5 NA TRBV4-1 TRBD2 CASSPPGSSGEETQYF TGCGCCAGCAGCCCCCCCGGGTCTAGCGGTGAGGAGACCCAGTACTTC
17 TRBJ2-7 NA TRBV6-1 TRBD1 CASSELGQGEFYDEQYF TGTGCCAGCAGTGAACTGGGACAGGGGGAATTCTATGACGAGCAGTACTTC
16 TRBJ1-1 NA TRBV7-2 NA CASSLASIGVATEAFF TGTGCCAGCAGCTTAGCGTCGATAGGGGTGGCCACTGAAGCTTTCTTT
15 TRBJ2-4 NA TRBV10-3 NA CAISEGSTAKNIQYF TGTGCCATCAGTGAGGGCAGTACCGCCAAAAACATTCAGTACTTC
15 TRBJ2-1 few TRBV7-2 NA CASSLGPGAYNEQFF TGTGCCAGCAGCTTAGGGCCCGGGGCCTACAATGAGCAGTTCTTC
14 TRBJ2-7 few TRBV20-1 TRBD1 CGARGGTGVYEQYF TGCGGTGCTAGAGGGGGCACGGGTGTGTACGAGCAGTACTTC
18 TRBJ2-5 NA TRBV5-1 TRBD2 CASSLVAAGGTNQETQYF TGCGCCAGCAGCTTGGTCGCAGCGGGGGGGACCAACCAAGAGACCCAGTACTTC
13 TRBJ2-1 few TRBV9 NA CASSVEPSFEQFF TGTGCCAGCAGCGTAGAGCCCTCTTTTGAGCAGTTCTTC
16 TRBJ2-7 few TRBV4-1 NA CASSHFPRDRIYEQYF TGCGCCAGCAGCCACTTTCCCCGGGACCGCATCTACGAGCAGTACTTC
13 TRBJ2-7 NA TRBV18 NA CASSPPDTLEQYF TGTGCCAGCTCACCACCGGACACGCTGGAGCAGTACTTC
14 TRBJ1-1 NA TRBV9 NA CASSWGWDGTEAFF TGTGCCAGCAGTTGGGGGTGGGACGGCACTGAAGCTTTCTTT
15 TRBJ1-2 few TRBV4-1 NA CASSQDRSSDYGYTF TGCGCCAGCAGCCAAGACAGATCTTCCGACTATGGCTACACCTTC
18 TRBJ2-7 NA TRBV6-5 TRBD1 CVSSSNQNRDSAGYEQYF TGTGTCAGCAGTTCTAATCAAAACCGGGACAGTGCTGGTTACGAGCAGTACTTC
14 TRBJ2-3 few TRBV4-2 NA CASSKEGPPHTQYF TGTGCCAGCAGCAAAGAAGGGCCGCCCCATACGCAGTATTTT
17 TRBJ2-3 NA TRBV15 NA CATSGAKAGARTDTQYF TGTGCCACCAGCGGAGCGAAGGCGGGGGCCCGCACGGATACGCAGTATTTT
17 TRBJ2-7 few TRBV5-1 NA CASSFETAGTILYEQYF TGCGCCAGCAGCTTCGAAACAGCCGGGACAATTCTCTACGAGCAGTACTTC
15 TRBJ2-3 NA TRBV27 TRBD2 CASNLSGGAGITQYF TGTGCCAGCAATCTTAGCGGGGGGGCCGGAATCACGCAGTATTTT
14 TRBJ1-1 few TRBV9 NA CASSPNSGSTEAFF TGTGCCAGCAGCCCAAACTCGGGATCCACTGAAGCTTTCTTT
16 TRBJ2-5 NA TRBV4-1 TRBD2 CASSQGGGGAGETQYF TGCGCCAGCAGCCAAGGGGGCGGGGGGGCCGGTGAGACCCAGTACTTC
15 TRBJ1-3 once TRBV6-1 NA CASSEVQPAGNTIYF TGTGCCAGCAGTGAAGTACAGCCAGCAGGAAACACCATATATTTT
16 TRBJ2-7 NA TRBV20-1 TRBD2 CSAKGLAGMRSYEQYF TGCAGTGCCAAGGGACTAGCGGGAATGCGGTCCTACGAGCAGTACTTC
15 TRBJ2-5 many TRBV4-1 TRBD1 CASSPPPGQQETQYF TGCGCCAGCAGCCCACCCCCGGGACAGCAAGAGACCCAGTACTTC
17 TRBJ2-7 NA TRBV2 TRBD2 CASSEGWLAGRYYEQYF TGTGCCAGCAGTGAGGGGTGGCTAGCGGGGCGATACTACGAGCAGTACTTC
14 TRBJ2-7 NA TRBV20-1 NA CSAQGRSRGYEQYF TGCAGTGCCCAAGGCCGGTCTAGGGGGTACGAGCAGTACTTC
14 TRBJ1-2 NA TRBV6-6 TRBD1 CASSKQGTVYGYTF TGTGCCAGCAGCAAACAGGGGACGGTCTATGGCTACACCTTC
16 TRBJ1-1 NA TRBV7-8 NA CASSLDWRGLNTEAFF TGTGCCAGCAGCTTAGATTGGAGGGGTCTAAACACTGAAGCTTTCTTT
15 TRBJ1-1 NA TRBV5-1 NA CASSLVLGQNTEAFF TGCGCCAGCAGCTTGGTCCTCGGGCAGAACACTGAAGCTTTCTTT
13 TRBJ1-2 once TRBV30 NA CAWSSGGGDGYTF TGTGCCTGGAGCTCTGGGGGGGGCGATGGCTACACCTTC
17 TRBJ2-1 few TRBV10-2 NA CASSGQMDRRSYNEQFF TGCGCCAGCAGTGGTCAGATGGATCGTCGCTCCTACAATGAGCAGTTCTTC
14 TRBJ2-7 NA TRBV29-1 NA CSVSGPGISYEQYF TGCAGCGTTAGCGGACCAGGTATTTCCTACGAGCAGTACTTC
15 TRBJ1-2 few TRBV25-1 NA CASSEVPGGLYGYTF TGTGCCAGCAGTGAAGTCCCAGGTGGGCTCTATGGCTACACCTTC
15 TRBJ2-3 NA TRBV14 NA CASSQSLARTDTQYF TGTGCCAGCAGCCAGAGTCTAGCTCGCACAGATACGCAGTATTTT
15 TRBJ2-3 NA TRBV4-1 TRBD2 CASSRYLAGGDTQYF TGCGCCAGCAGCCGCTACCTAGCGGGAGGAGATACGCAGTATTTT
15 TRBJ2-1 few TRBV20-1 TRBD2 CSASLTSGVYNEQFF TGCAGTGCTAGCCTGACTAGCGGAGTTTACAATGAGCAGTTCTTC
19 TRBJ2-1 NA TRBV6-5 NA CASSYSPRGNLVGSYEQFF TGTGCCAGCAGTTACTCCCCCAGGGGAAATCTGGTGGGCTCCTACGAGCAGTTCTTC
14 TRBJ2-5 NA TRBV13 NA CASSLAPLAETQYF TGTGCCAGCAGCTTGGCCCCTCTAGCAGAGACCCAGTACTTC
16 TRBJ1-5 few TRBV28 TRBD1 CASSPLSGTGNQPQHF TGTGCCAGCAGTCCCTTGTCCGGGACAGGCAATCAGCCCCAGCATTTT